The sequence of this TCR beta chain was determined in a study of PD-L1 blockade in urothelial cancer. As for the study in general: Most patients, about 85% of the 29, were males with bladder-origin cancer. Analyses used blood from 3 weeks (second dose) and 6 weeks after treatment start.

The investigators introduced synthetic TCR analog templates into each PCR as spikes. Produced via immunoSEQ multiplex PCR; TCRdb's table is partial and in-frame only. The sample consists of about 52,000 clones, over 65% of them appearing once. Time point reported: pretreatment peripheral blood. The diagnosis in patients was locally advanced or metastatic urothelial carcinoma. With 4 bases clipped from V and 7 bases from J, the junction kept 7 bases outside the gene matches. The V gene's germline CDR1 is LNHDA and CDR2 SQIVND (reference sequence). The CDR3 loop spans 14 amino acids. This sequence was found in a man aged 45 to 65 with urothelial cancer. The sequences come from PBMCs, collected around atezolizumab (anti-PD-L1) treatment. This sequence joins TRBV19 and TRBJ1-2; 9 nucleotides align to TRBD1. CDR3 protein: CASSRTGASGGYTF. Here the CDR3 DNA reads TGTGCCAGTAGTAGGACAGGGGCGTCAGGTGGCTACACCTTC.